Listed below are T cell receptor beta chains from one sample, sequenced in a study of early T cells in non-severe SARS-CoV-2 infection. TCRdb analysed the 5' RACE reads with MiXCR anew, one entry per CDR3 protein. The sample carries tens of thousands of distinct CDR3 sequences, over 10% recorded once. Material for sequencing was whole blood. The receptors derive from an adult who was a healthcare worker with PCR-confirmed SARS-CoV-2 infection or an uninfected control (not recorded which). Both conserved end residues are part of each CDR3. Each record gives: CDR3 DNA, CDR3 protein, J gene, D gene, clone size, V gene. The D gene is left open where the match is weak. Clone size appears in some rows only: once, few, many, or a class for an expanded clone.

TGTGCCAGCAGATGGACAGGACTTAGCAATCAGCCCCAGCATTTT,CASRWTGLSNQPQHF,TRBJ1-5,TRBD1,few,TRBV28
TGTGCCTATAGGCTAGCGGGAGAAGAGACCCAGTACTTC,CAYRLAGEETQYF,TRBJ2-5,TRBD2,-,TRBV7-2
TGCAGCGCCCGGGACACCGCCTACGAGCAGTACTTC,CSARDTAYEQYF,TRBJ2-7,-,few,TRBV29-1
TGCAGTGCTAGCGGAGCGGGAGAGGCAGATACGCAGTATTTT,CSASGAGEADTQYF,TRBJ2-3,TRBD2,many,TRBV20-1
TGTGCCAGCAGTCGCACCGGGGATACGCAGTATTTT,CASSRTGDTQYF,TRBJ2-3,-,-,TRBV6-2/TRBV6-3
TGCGCCAGCAGTGCAGCATCTAGCGGAGATCAAGAGACCCAGTACTTC,CASSAASSGDQETQYF,TRBJ2-5,TRBD2,-,TRBV10-2
TGCAGCGTTGAAGATGCTGCAATCTATGGCTACACCTTC,CSVEDAAIYGYTF,TRBJ1-2,-,few,TRBV29-1
TGTGCCAGCAGTTTTTCTCTACAGGGTACGAGTGAGCAGTACTTC,CASSFSLQGTSEQYF,TRBJ2-7,-,-,TRBV28
TGTGCCAGCAGTTCTCGGAGCGGGAGGGTCGGCACAGATACGCAGTATTTT,CASSSRSGRVGTDTQYF,TRBJ2-3,TRBD2,many,TRBV7-7
TGTGCCAGCAAATGGGGCTACAATGAGCAGTTCTTC,CASKWGYNEQFF,TRBJ2-1,-,few,TRBV12-3/TRBV12-4
TGCAGCGGGGAACAGGGGACGTTCATGAACACTGAAGCTTTCTTT,CSGEQGTFMNTEAFF,TRBJ1-1,TRBD1,-,TRBV29-1
TGTGCCAGCAGCCAGGCCGGACAGGGGCCCCCCTACGAGCAGTACTTC,CASSQAGQGPPYEQYF,TRBJ2-7,TRBD1,-,TRBV12-3/TRBV12-4
TGCAGCGTAGCTGACAGAAGCTCTGGAAACACCATATATTTT,CSVADRSSGNTIYF,TRBJ1-3,-,-,TRBV29-1
TGCGCCAGCAGCTTGGAAGGGGGCACGGGAAACACCATATATTTT,CASSLEGGTGNTIYF,TRBJ1-3,TRBD1,-,TRBV5-1
TGTGCCAGCACCTCAACTAGCGGGAGGGCCTACAATGAGCAGTTCTTC,CASTSTSGRAYNEQFF,TRBJ2-1,TRBD2,-,TRBV28
TGTGCCAGCAGTCCGGACAGGGGGGGAGAGCAGTACTTC,CASSPDRGGEQYF,TRBJ2-7,TRBD1,-,TRBV7-7
TGTGCCAGCAGTGTCCGAGGGACTGAAGCTTTCTTT,CASSVRGTEAFF,TRBJ1-1,-,many,TRBV12-3/TRBV12-4
TGCGCCAGCATTCCGGCGGGAGGCACTGAAGCTTTCTTT,CASIPAGGTEAFF,TRBJ1-1,-,few,TRBV10-1
TGTGCCAGCAGTGTGAGCATCGGGGAGCTGTTTTTT,CASSVSIGELFF,TRBJ2-2,-,-,TRBV6-2/TRBV6-3
TGTGCCAGCAGTGCAGGGAACCTCAATCAGCCCCAGCATTTT,CASSAGNLNQPQHF,TRBJ1-5,-,many,TRBV11-2
TGTGCCAGCTCACCACCCAGGGGAAGAACTGAAGCTTTCTTT,CASSPPRGRTEAFF,TRBJ1-1,-,few,TRBV18
TGTGCCAGTAGCCCACAGGGACCTGGGGCCAACGTCCTGACTTTC,CASSPQGPGANVLTF,TRBJ2-6,-,-,TRBV19
TGCGCCAGCAGCCAGGTCTCGCTAGCGGGGCTGAGCTCCTACGAGCAGTACTTC,CASSQVSLAGLSSYEQYF,TRBJ2-7,TRBD2,many,TRBV4-1
TGTGCCAGCAGCTTGGAGGGCCGCCTATCCACAGATACGCAGTATTTT,CASSLEGRLSTDTQYF,TRBJ2-3,-,-,TRBV7-2
TGTGCCACCAGCAGAGAGGTAGCGGTGGGCGGAGATACGCAGTATTTT,CATSREVAVGGDTQYF,TRBJ2-3,-,few,TRBV15
TGTGCCAGCAGCACTAGCGGGGGCTCCTACGAGCAGTACTTC,CASSTSGGSYEQYF,TRBJ2-7,TRBD2,-,TRBV11-1
TGTGCCAGCAGCCCCCGACAGGGGTTTTCACCCCTCCACTTT,CASSPRQGFSPLHF,TRBJ1-6,TRBD1,many,TRBV11-2
TGCAGCGTCAAATGGACAGAAGAGACCCAGTACTTC,CSVKWTEETQYF,TRBJ2-5,-,-,TRBV29-1
TGTGCCAGCAGCCCGACAGGGTCCCAGCCCCAGCATTTT,CASSPTGSQPQHF,TRBJ1-5,TRBD1,many,TRBV12-3/TRBV12-4
TGTGCCAGCAGCTTAAGTGGACAGGGAGAGACCCAGTACTTC,CASSLSGQGETQYF,TRBJ2-5,TRBD1,-,TRBV7-3
TGTGCCAGCAGCCAAGTGGTAAACTCCTTCTCCTACGAGCAGTACTTC,CASSQVVNSFSYEQYF,TRBJ2-7,-,-,TRBV3-1
TGCGCCAGCAGCTTGGACTCAACGAACACTGAAGCTTTCTTT,CASSLDSTNTEAFF,TRBJ1-1,-,once,TRBV5-1
TGCAGTGCTAGAAGGGACAGGGGAACCTACGAGCAGTACTTC,CSARRDRGTYEQYF,TRBJ2-7,TRBD1,few,TRBV20-1
TGTGCCAGCAGTGAGACTAGAGCCGGGGAGCTGTTTTTT,CASSETRAGELFF,TRBJ2-2,-,many,TRBV2
TGTGCCAGCAGTTACTCGGCACCTAGCGGGATTTACAATGAGCAGTTCTTC,CASSYSAPSGIYNEQFF,TRBJ2-1,TRBD2,many,TRBV6-2/TRBV6-3
TGTGCCAGCTCTGTAGCTCTTGGACAGGATACGCAGTATTTT,CASSVALGQDTQYF,TRBJ2-3,-,few,TRBV2
TGTGCCCCCGAACGCCTCGGCTACCTCTACGAGCAGTACTTC,CAPERLGYLYEQYF,TRBJ2-7,-,many,TRBV24-1
TGCGCCAGCAGCCCTAGGACAGGGGCCCTAGGGGAGGCCAGGGATACGCAGTATTTT,CASSPRTGALGEARDTQYF,TRBJ2-3,TRBD1,-,TRBV5-1
TGTGCCAGCTCACCAACGTCTAGCGGGACGTCGGGGGAGCAGTACTTC,CASSPTSSGTSGEQYF,TRBJ2-7,TRBD2,-,TRBV18
TGCAGCGTTGGAGGACAGTTCTACGAGCAGTACTTC,CSVGGQFYEQYF,TRBJ2-7,-,once,TRBV29-1
TGTGCCAGCAGCCCGCGGGACAGGGTTTCACCCCTCCACTTT,CASSPRDRVSPLHF,TRBJ1-6,TRBD1,few,TRBV6-5
TGCAGTGCTAGAGATAGCGGGAGGGGTATCGGGGAGCTGTTTTTT,CSARDSGRGIGELFF,TRBJ2-2,TRBD2,many,TRBV20-1
TGTGCCAGCTCGCCCAGGAGTGACGTAGGCACCGGGGAGCTGTTTTTT,CASSPRSDVGTGELFF,TRBJ2-2,-,-,TRBV18
TGTGCCAGCAGCAACCTAGCGGGAGGTAACAATGAGCAGTTCTTC,CASSNLAGGNNEQFF,TRBJ2-1,-,few,TRBV21-1
TGTGCCAGCAGTGAACTTCAAGAGACCCAGTACTTC,CASSELQETQYF,TRBJ2-5,-,many,TRBV2
TGTGCCAGCAGCTTTACTAGCGGGAGTAATGAGCAGTTCTTC,CASSFTSGSNEQFF,TRBJ2-1,TRBD2,few,TRBV7-3
TGTGCCAGCAGCCAAGGGGCATTTAATCAGCCCCAGCATTTT,CASSQGAFNQPQHF,TRBJ1-5,-,-,TRBV3-1
TGTGCCAGCAGGAATTCCGGGACCTTAAACAATGAGCAGTTCTTC,CASRNSGTLNNEQFF,TRBJ2-1,-,few,TRBV6-1
TGTGCCAGCATAACAGGGGCAGCTGGGGCCAACGTCCTGACTTTC,CASITGAAGANVLTF,TRBJ2-6,TRBD1,-,TRBV28